A selection of T cell receptor beta chains follows, all from one sample in a study of cytomegalovirus exposure and HLA in healthy donors. This table comes from immunoSEQ multiplex PCR, and its TCRdb copy is limited to in-frame clones, with some not included. The data contain some 150,000 clones, 86% of them singletons. The sample was PBMCs. All receptors derive from a human donor in good health. CDR3s include the opening cysteine and the closing phenylalanine or tryptophan. A D gene is named only where the DNA matches it firmly. Not every row has a clone size; where given, it reads once, few, many or a size class.

v_gene	len	d_gene	j_gene	abundance	CDR3nt	CDR3aa
TRBV7-8	15	.	TRBJ1-2	.	TGTGCCAGCAGCTTAATAGGGGAGCGGGCCTATGGCTACACCTTC	CASSLIGERAYGYTF
TRBV10-3	12	TRBD1	TRBJ1-1	.	TGTGCCATCAGCGGGACAGGGATTGAAGCTTTCTTT	CAISGTGIEAFF
TRBV11-2	15	.	TRBJ1-1	.	TGTGCCAGCAGCACAACCAACGGACACAACACTGAAGCTTTCTTT	CASSTTNGHNTEAFF
TRBV11-2	14	TRBD1	TRBJ2-7	.	TGTGCCAGCAGCCCACCTTCGGGACAGGTTGAGAAGTACTTC	CASSPPSGQVEKYF
TRBV2	16	.	TRBJ2-4	.	TGTGCCAGCAGTGTGAGGGGACTGGGGGCCAAAAACATTCAGTACTTC	CASSVRGLGAKNIQYF
TRBV5-4	14	TRBD1	TRBJ1-2	few	TGTGCCAGCAGCCCGGACAGGGAAGTAGGAGGCTACACCTTC	CASSPDREVGGYTF
TRBV5-6	16	.	TRBJ1-2	.	TGTGCCAGCAGCTTGGCCGAGAGGGAGGGGATGGGAGGCTACACCTTC	CASSLAEREGMGGYTF
TRBV7-2	14	TRBD1	TRBJ2-7	.	TGTGCCAGCAGCTTGGGACAGGGATTCTACGAGCAGTACTTC	CASSLGQGFYEQYF
TRBV5-4	14	.	TRBJ1-1	.	TGTGCCAGCAGCGGGGGGAAAAAGAACACTGAAGCTTTCTTT	CASSGGKKNTEAFF
TRBV7-2	14	TRBD1	TRBJ1-2	.	TGTGCCAGCAGCCTGGACAGGGAAAACTATGGCTACACCTTC	CASSLDRENYGYTF